Shown below are 5 T cell receptor beta chains from a single sample sequenced in a study of CD8 T cells in Susac syndrome. The RNA, roughly 0.5 to 1 ug, was put through reverse transcription using random hexamers. TCRdb reprocessed the immunoSEQ multiplex PCR reads via MiXCR and lists one record per CDR3 protein. The sample lists around 300,000 distinct CDR3 sequences, around 92% occurring once. Source material: CD4+ T cells from PBMCs. Every receptor here comes from a human donor with multiple sclerosis.

This clonotype was found a few times. The CDR3 reads CASKRGGYGYTF. Here the CDR3 DNA reads TGCGCCAGCAAAAGGGGAGGCTATGGCTACACCTTC. This chain connects TRBV5-1 to TRBJ1-2, with a tentative D call TRBD1 (5 bases). From germline, CDR1 is SGHRS and CDR2 YFSETQ. The V gene lost 6 bases and the J gene lost 4 bases, with 10 bases spanning the gap. The CDR3 loop spans 12 amino acids.

The chain employs TRBV29-1 and TRBJ1-5, with D possibly TRBD1 on 6 matching bases. The CDR3 runs to 14 residues. Trimming left V 5 bases short and J 7 bases short, with 18 bases between. The germline CDR1 and CDR2 sequences are SQVTM and ANQGSEA. CDR3: CSVSEGGVRQPQHF. The CDR3 DNA is TGCAGCGTTTCGGAGGGGGGGGTGCGGCAGCCCCAGCATTTT.

This clonotype was picked up one time. The chain is built from TRBV30 and TRBJ2-1; tentatively, D is TRBD1 (6 bases). CDR3 length: 14 residues. V was trimmed by 3 bases and J by 3 bases, leaving 12 bases between them. Germline assignment: CDR1 GTSNPN and CDR2 SVGIG (reference sequence). CDR3 bases: TGTGCCTGGAGGGCAGACAGGCGCTACAATGAGCAGTTCTTC. Residues: CAWRADRRYNEQFF.

V usage is TRBV18 and J usage is TRBJ1-2, with a tentative D call TRBD1 (5 bases). There are 13 residues in the CDR3. Germline CDR1 is KGHSH and CDR2 is LQKENI. With 2 bases removed from V and 8 bases from J, the gap between germline ends came to 12 bases. CDR3 amino acids: CASSPDQGDGYTF. The CDR3 DNA reads as TGTGCCAGCTCACCAGACCAGGGTGACGGCTACACCTTC. The full variable domain, with the rest looked up from reference TRBV18 and TRBJ1-2, is NAGVMQNPRHLVRRRGQEARLRCSPMKGHSHVYWYRQLPEEGLKFMVYLQKENIIDESGMPKERFSAEFPKEGPSILRIQQVVRGDSAAYFCASSPDQGDGYTFGSGTRLTVV.

CDR3 nucleotides: TGTGCCAGCAGCCGGAGAGCCCAAGGCTATGGCTACACCTTC. Its protein product is CASSRRAQGYGYTF. The genes are TRBV9 and TRBJ1-2; D unresolved. V was trimmed by 4 bases and J by 4 bases, leaving 14 bases between them. CDR3 length equals 14 residues. Germline V gene sequence: CDR1 SGDLS, CDR2 YYNGEE.